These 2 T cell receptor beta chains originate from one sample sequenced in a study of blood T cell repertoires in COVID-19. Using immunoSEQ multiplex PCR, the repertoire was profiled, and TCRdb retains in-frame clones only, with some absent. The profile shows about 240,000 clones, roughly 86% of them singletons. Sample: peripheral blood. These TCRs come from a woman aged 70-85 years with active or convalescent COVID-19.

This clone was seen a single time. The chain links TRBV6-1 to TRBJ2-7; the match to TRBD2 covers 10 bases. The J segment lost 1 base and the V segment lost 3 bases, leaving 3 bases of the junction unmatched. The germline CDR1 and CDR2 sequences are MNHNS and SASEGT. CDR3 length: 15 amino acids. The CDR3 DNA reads TGTGCCAGCAGTGAGAGCGGGGGGGCTTCCTACGAGCAGTACTTC. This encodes CASSESGGASYEQYF.

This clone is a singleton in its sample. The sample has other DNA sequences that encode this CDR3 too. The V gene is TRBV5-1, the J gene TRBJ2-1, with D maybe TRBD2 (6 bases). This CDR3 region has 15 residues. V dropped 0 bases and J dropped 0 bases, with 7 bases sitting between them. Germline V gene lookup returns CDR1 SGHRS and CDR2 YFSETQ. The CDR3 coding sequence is TGCGCCAGCAGCTTGGGTAGCGGCTCCTACAATGAGCAGTTCTTC. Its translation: CASSLGSGSYNEQFF.